The clone carrying this TCR beta chain was observed a few times. Its antigen is unidentified. CDR1 is MNHNS and CDR2 is SASEGT in the germline V gene. The CDR3 spans 15 residues. With 0 bases removed from V and 5 bases from J, the gap between germline ends came to 13 bases. TCRdb re-analyzed the PCR reads through MiXCR. The data show 15,000 to 20,000 clones, 33% seen once. The data were obtained in a study of metastatic and nonmetastatic thyroid tumors. The study's findings and limits: It was reported that TCR beta diversity was significantly higher in malignant thyroid tumors than benign nodules, in blood and tumor.

All patients were untreated before thyroid surgery. This chain links TRBV6-1 with TRBJ1-1, with D possibly matching TRBD1 (5 bases). Sequenced input: tumor tissue. The TCR comes from a male donor with papillary thyroid cancer or a benign thyroid nodule (not recorded which). Some clones in this sample may be carry-over from other donors' samples. The CDR3 loop is CASSEAEAGWTEAFF. CDR3 DNA sequence: TGTGCCAGCAGTGAAGCCGAGGCAGGGTGGACTGAAGCTTTCTTT.